Only a few counts were recorded for the clone carrying this TCR beta chain. Its cognate antigen is unknown. The sample belongs to a study of T cell repertoires in cytomegalovirus infection. As for the study in general: The authors used CMV epitopes that were HLA-C-restricted (recently identified) and HLA-B-restricted (well studied). In public TCR beta signatures, there were indications of both CMV infection and matching HLA type.

Germline V gene data show CDR1 as SGHNT and CDR2 as YYREEE (reference sequence). V shed 6 bases and J 0 bases; nucleotides not matched to a gene: 10. The CDR3 totals 16 residues. TCRdb redid the calling of the reads with MiXCR, one entry per CDR3 protein. In the table there are about 700,000 distinct CDR3 sequences, roughly 30% of which are singletons. Sequencing was performed on cultured PBMCs, taken from culture after CMV antigen stimulation. The rearrangement joins TRBV5-4 to TRBJ2-7; 9 bases align to TRBD1. This clonotype originated in a human donor in good health (CMV status not recorded). Some clones in this sample may be carry-over from other donors' samples. In nucleotides, the CDR3 is TGTGCCAGCACTCGGCAAGGACAGGGGCTCTCCTACGAGCAGTACTTC. Amino acid sequence: CASTRQGQGLSYEQYF. Full variable domain (remainder filled in from reference TRBV5-4 and TRBJ2-7): ETGVTQSPTHLIKTRGQQVTLRCSSQSGHNTVSWYQQALGQGPQFIFQYYREEENGRGNFPPRFSGLQFPNYSSELNVNALELDDSALYLCASTRQGQGLSYEQYFGPGTRLTVT.